The TCR beta chain under discussion was sequenced for a study of blood T cell repertoires in COVID-19. The overall study: The samples span acute and convalescent COVID-19 from the United States, Italy and Spain. PBMCs, B-cell-depleted T cells, or T cells provided the cDNA or gDNA that made up the material.

Authors' data handling: Reference gene primer amplification gave nucleated cell count estimates. The repertoire was sequenced with immunoSEQ multiplex PCR; TCRdb's copy has only in-frame clones and lacks some. That table furnishes V, J and clone size, whereas the DNA furnished D and trimming. Here the sample spans around 250,000 clones, roughly 85% being singletons. CDR3 length: 16 residues. V dropped 6 bases and J dropped 0; count of bases not matched to a gene: 12. Per the germline V gene, CDR1 is DFQATT and CDR2 is SNEGSKA (reference sequence). A case of COVID-19 had been met by exposed participants within 2 weeks before study entry.

Sequencing was carried out using PBMCs or T cells enriched from blood (not recorded which). The clonotype comes from a woman aged 50 to 65 who had been exposed to COVID-19. The V gene is TRBV20-1, the J gene TRBJ1-1; TRBD1 aligns across 8 bases. The CDR3 is CSASRDRGIMNTEAFF. The CDR3 nucleotides read TGCAGTGCCAGTAGAGACAGGGGCATTATGAACACTGAAGCTTTCTTT.